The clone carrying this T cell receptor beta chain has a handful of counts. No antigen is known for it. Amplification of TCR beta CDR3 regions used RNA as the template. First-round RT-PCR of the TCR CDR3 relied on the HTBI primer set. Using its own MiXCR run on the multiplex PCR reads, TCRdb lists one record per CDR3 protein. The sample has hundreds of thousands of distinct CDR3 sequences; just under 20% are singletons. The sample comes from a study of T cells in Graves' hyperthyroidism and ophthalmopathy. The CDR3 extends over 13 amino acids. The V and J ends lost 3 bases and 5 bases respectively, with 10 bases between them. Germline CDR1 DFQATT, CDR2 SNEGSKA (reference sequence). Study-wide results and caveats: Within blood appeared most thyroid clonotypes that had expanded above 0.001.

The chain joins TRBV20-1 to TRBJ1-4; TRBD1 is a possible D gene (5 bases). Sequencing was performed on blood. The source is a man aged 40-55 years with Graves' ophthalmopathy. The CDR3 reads CSARWGWNEKLFF. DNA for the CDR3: TGCAGTGCTAGGTGGGGGTGGAATGAAAAACTGTTTTTT.